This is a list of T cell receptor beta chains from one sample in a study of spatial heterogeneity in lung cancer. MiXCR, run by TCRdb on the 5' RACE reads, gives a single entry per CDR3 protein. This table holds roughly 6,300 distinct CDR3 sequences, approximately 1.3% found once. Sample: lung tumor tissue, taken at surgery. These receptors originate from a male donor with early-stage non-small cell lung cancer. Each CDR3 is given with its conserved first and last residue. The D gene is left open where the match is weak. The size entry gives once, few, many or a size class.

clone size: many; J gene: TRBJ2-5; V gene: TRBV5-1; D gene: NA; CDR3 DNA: TGCGCCAGCAGCTCGGGGACAAAACAAGAGACCCAGTACTTC; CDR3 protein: CASSSGTKQETQYF
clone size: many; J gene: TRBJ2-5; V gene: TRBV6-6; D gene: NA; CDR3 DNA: TGTGCCAGCAGTCCCCAAGAGCCCCAAGAGACCCAGTACTTC; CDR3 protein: CASSPQEPQETQYF
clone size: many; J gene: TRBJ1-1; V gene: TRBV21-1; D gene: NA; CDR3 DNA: TGTGCCAGCAGCAATGTACTCGGAATGATGACAGGATTGGTTGAAGCTTTCTTT; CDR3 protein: CASSNVLGMMTGLVEAFF
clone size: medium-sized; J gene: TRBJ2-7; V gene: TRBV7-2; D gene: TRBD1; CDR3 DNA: TGTGCCAGCAGCTTTACAGGGGGTACCTACGAGCAGTACTTC; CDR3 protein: CASSFTGGTYEQYF
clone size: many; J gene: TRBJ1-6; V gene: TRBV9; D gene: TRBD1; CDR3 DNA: TGTGCCAGCAGGACAGGGGTAGGAAATTCACCCCTCCACTTT; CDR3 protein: CASRTGVGNSPLHF
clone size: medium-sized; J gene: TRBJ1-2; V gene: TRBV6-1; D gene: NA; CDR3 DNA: TGTGCCAGCGTCGCAGCAAACTATGGCTACACCTTC; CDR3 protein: CASVAANYGYTF
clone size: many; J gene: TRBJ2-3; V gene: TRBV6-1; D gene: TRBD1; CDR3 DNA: TGTGCCAGCAGTGAAGGGACAGGGGGCGGGCGCACAGATACGCAGTATTTT; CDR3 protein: CASSEGTGGGRTDTQYF
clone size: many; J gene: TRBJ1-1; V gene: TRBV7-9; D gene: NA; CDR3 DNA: TGTGCCAGCAGCTTCGGACTGGAGAACACTGAAGCTTTCTTT; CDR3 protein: CASSFGLENTEAFF
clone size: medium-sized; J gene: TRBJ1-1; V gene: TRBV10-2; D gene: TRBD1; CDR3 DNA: TGCGCCAGCAGTAAGACAGGGGGCTTTACTGAAGCTTTCTTT; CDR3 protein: CASSKTGGFTEAFF
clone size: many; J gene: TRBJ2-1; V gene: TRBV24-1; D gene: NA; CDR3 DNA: TGTGCCACCAGTGATTTGGGCGGGAATGAGCAGTTCTTC; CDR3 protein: CATSDLGGNEQFF
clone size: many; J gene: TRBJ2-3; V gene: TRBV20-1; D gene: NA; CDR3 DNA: TGCAGTGCCCGCCAGGCAGATACGCAGTATTTT; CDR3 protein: CSARQADTQYF
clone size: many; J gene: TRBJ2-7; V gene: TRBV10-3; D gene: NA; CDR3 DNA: TGTGCCATCTCCGGAGATGGAAGAAACGAGCAGTACTTC; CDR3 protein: CAISGDGRNEQYF
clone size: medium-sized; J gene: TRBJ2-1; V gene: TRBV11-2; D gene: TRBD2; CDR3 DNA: TGTGCCAGCAGCTCGTTAACTAGCGGGAATGAGCAGTTCTTC; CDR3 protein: CASSSLTSGNEQFF
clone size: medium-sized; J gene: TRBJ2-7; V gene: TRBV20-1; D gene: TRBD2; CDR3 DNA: TGCAGTGCTTGGACTAGCGGCCTCTACGAGCAGTACTTC; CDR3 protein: CSAWTSGLYEQYF
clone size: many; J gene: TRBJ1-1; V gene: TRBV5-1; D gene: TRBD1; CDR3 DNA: TGCGCCAGCAGCTTCACAGGGGACACTGAAGCTTTCTTT; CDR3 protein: CASSFTGDTEAFF
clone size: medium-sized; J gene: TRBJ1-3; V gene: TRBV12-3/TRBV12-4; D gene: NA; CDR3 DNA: TGTGCCAGCAGACCCTGGAAAAGCTCTGGAAACACCATATATTTT; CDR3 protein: CASRPWKSSGNTIYF